This T cell receptor beta chain was documented in a study of blood T cells in healthy people across ages. Study overall: Capture by template switching was about one barcoded beta molecule per two T cells. General study results and limits: Relative to aged donors, long-lived donors carried more naive CD4+ cells and displayed higher diversity.

A second PCR, run for roughly 7 to 11 cycles, used a sample-barcoded 5' primer plus a J-beta primer mix. Via MiXCR, TCRdb re-called the 5' RACE reads, giving one row per CDR3 protein. The sample holds 650,000 to 1,000,000 distinct CDR3 sequences, roughly 40% seen once. This clonotype was recorded many times. No antigen is known for it. This receptor was identified in a man between 18 and 29 years old in good health. Sequences were obtained from blood.

The CDR3 is CASSPSLLEYEQYF. In DNA form, the CDR3 reads TGTGCCAGCAGCCCAAGCCTCCTAGAATACGAGCAGTACTTC. The chain carries TRBV7-6 and TRBJ2-7; D remains unclear. Germline values: CDR1 SGHVS, CDR2 FNYEAQ. V shed 5 bases and J shed 4 bases, with 15 bases lying between them. CDR3 length: 14 residues.